A selection of T cell receptor beta chains follows, all from one sample in a study of T cell repertoires in cytomegalovirus infection. In TCRdb, the reads were re-called with MiXCR into one record per CDR3 protein. Among around 260,000 distinct CDR3 sequences, roughly a quarter were seen once, and the ten largest hold around 13%. What was sequenced was PBMCs. The receptor set was obtained from a human donor in good health (CMV status not recorded). Some clones in this sample may be carry-over from other donors' samples. Each CDR3 is given with its conserved first and last residue. Each record gives: J gene, D gene, clone size, V gene, CDR3 protein, CDR3 DNA. A D gene is named only where the DNA matches it firmly. The listing skips clone size in some rows; elsewhere it reads once, few, many or a size class.

>TRBJ1-1|NA|NA|TRBV20-1
CSARDSARGSTEAFF
TGCAGTGCTAGAGATTCGGCCAGGGGATCCACTGAAGCTTTCTTT
>TRBJ1-4|TRBD1|few|TRBV19
CASSSTGLELFF
TGTGCCAGTAGTTCGACAGGGCTAGAACTGTTTTTT
>TRBJ2-7|NA|many|TRBV7-2
CASSLAPPYEQYF
TGTGCCAGCAGCTTAGCCCCCCCCTACGAGCAGTACTTC
>TRBJ2-2|TRBD2|many|TRBV6-2/TRBV6-3
CASSYSLFRLAASPGELFF
TGTGCCAGCAGTTACTCTCTATTTCGACTAGCGGCCTCGCCCGGGGAGCTGTTTTTT
>TRBJ2-1|TRBD2|many|TRBV5-4
CASSPGGAHSYNEQFF
TGTGCCAGCAGCCCGGGGGGGGCCCACTCCTACAATGAGCAGTTCTTC
>TRBJ2-3|NA|many|TRBV7-2
CASSQRRGVDTQYF
TGTGCCAGCAGTCAGCGTCGGGGAGTAGATACGCAGTATTTT
>TRBJ1-3|NA|few|TRBV18
CASSPPDSYSGNTIYF
TGTGCCAGCTCACCACCAGACAGCTACTCTGGAAACACCATATATTTT
>TRBJ2-3|TRBD2|many|TRBV10-1
CASSEGLAASTDTQYF
TGCGCCAGCAGTGAGGGACTAGCGGCTAGCACAGATACGCAGTATTTT
>TRBJ2-2|NA|few|TRBV28
CASSLGDRLTGELFF
TGTGCCAGCAGTTTGGGAGACAGACTCACCGGGGAGCTGTTTTTT
>TRBJ2-1|TRBD2|many|TRBV6-2/TRBV6-3
CASSYPRQTDGLAGRNNEQFF
TGTGCCAGCAGTTACCCCAGACAGACTGATGGACTAGCGGGAAGGAACAATGAGCAGTTCTTC
>TRBJ1-5|TRBD1|many|TRBV6-1
CASSDHRGGNQPQHF
TGTGCCAGCAGTGATCACAGGGGCGGCAATCAGCCCCAGCATTTT
>TRBJ2-1|NA|NA|TRBV7-2
CASSLVRYEQFF
TGTGCCAGCAGCTTAGTGAGGTATGAGCAGTTCTTC
>TRBJ1-2|NA|few|TRBV28
CASSSPTGITNGYTF
TGTGCCAGCAGTTCACCTACAGGGATAACGAATGGCTACACCTTC
>TRBJ2-7|NA|few|TRBV7-9
CASSLEALSSYEQYF
TGTGCCAGCAGCTTGGAGGCATTGAGCTCCTACGAGCAGTACTTC
>TRBJ2-5|NA|NA|TRBV20-1
CSATGWGPRETKYF
TGCAGTGCGACGGGCTGGGGGCCCAGGGAGACCAAGTACTTC
>TRBJ2-1|TRBD2|many|TRBV7-3
CASSPGGSSYNEQFF
TGTGCCAGCAGCCCGGGGGGAAGTTCCTACAATGAGCAGTTCTTC
>TRBJ2-5|NA|NA|TRBV29-1
CSTSLDSRGETQYF
TGCAGCACGAGCTTGGACTCGAGGGGAGAGACCCAGTACTTC
>TRBJ2-1|TRBD2|few|TRBV11-2
CASTHLGGSRNEQFF
TGTGCCAGCACCCACCTCGGCGGGAGCAGGAATGAGCAGTTCTTC
>TRBJ2-5|TRBD1|few|TRBV28
CASSLGTGGQETQYF
TGTGCCAGCAGTTTAGGGACAGGGGGCCAAGAGACCCAGTACTTC
>TRBJ2-2|TRBD2|NA|TRBV11-3
CASSRLLLAGGDTGELFF
TGTGCCAGCAGTCGCCTCCTACTAGCGGGAGGGGACACCGGGGAGCTGTTTTTT
>TRBJ1-1|TRBD1|few|TRBV11-2
CASSTAGTGNTEAFF
TGTGCCAGCAGCACGGCCGGGACAGGGAACACTGAAGCTTTCTTT
>TRBJ2-3|TRBD1|many|TRBV7-2
CASSLGGQRTDTQYF
TGTGCCAGCAGCTTAGGGGGACAGCGCACAGATACGCAGTATTTT
>TRBJ1-4|TRBD1|medium-sized|TRBV7-8
CASSNNPGQANEKLFF
TGTGCCAGCAGCAACAACCCGGGACAGGCGAATGAAAAACTGTTTTTT
>TRBJ1-2|NA|few|TRBV27
CATYGPLYGYTF
TGTGCCACCTACGGCCCTCTTTATGGCTACACCTTC
>TRBJ2-6|NA|NA|TRBV30
CAWSVGSGANVLTF
TGTGCCTGGAGTGTCGGATCTGGGGCCAACGTCCTGACTTTC
>TRBJ1-1|NA|many|TRBV7-2
CASSTTTFF
TGTGCCAGCAGTACAACAACTTTCTTT
>TRBJ2-7|NA|NA|TRBV11-2
CASSLGASVQYF
TGTGCCAGCAGCTTAGGGGCGTCGGTGCAGTACTTC
>TRBJ2-2|NA|NA|TRBV6-6
CASSYSTVAGELFF
TGTGCCAGCAGTTACTCGACAGTTGCGGGGGAGCTGTTTTTT
>TRBJ2-1|NA|NA|TRBV7-2
CASSFYRGVGEQFF
TGTGCCAGCAGCTTTTACCGTGGGGTTGGAGAGCAGTTCTTC
>TRBJ2-2|NA|many|TRBV7-2
CATDRDFTGELFF
TGTGCCACAGACAGGGACTTCACCGGGGAGCTGTTTTTT
>TRBJ1-5|NA|NA|TRBV28
CASSFPPGTQHQPQHF
TGTGCCAGCAGTTTCCCGCCCGGGACCCAGCACCAGCCCCAGCATTTT
>TRBJ2-1|NA|few|TRBV4-1
CASSQGTGPNEQFF
TGCGCCAGCAGCCAAGGAACCGGCCCTAATGAGCAGTTCTTC
>TRBJ1-1|NA|NA|TRBV29-1
CSASPGQMNTEAFF
TGCAGCGCCTCCCCGGGACAAATGAACACTGAAGCTTTCTTT
>TRBJ2-6|NA|NA|TRBV5-6
CASTFLGAGGANVLTF
TGTGCCAGCACCTTTCTGGGGGCGGGGGGGGCCAACGTCCTGACTTTC
>TRBJ1-2|NA|few|TRBV28
CASSYQPTASNGYTF
TGTGCCAGCAGCTATCAGCCCACAGCTTCCAATGGCTACACCTTC
>TRBJ2-3|TRBD2|few|TRBV2
CASSYRRMGTGGWGTDTQYF
TGTGCCAGCAGTTACCGAAGAATGGGAACGGGAGGGTGGGGCACAGATACGCAGTATTTT
>TRBJ1-6|TRBD1|many|TRBV12-3/TRBV12-4
CASSSQGDSPLHF
TGTGCCAGCAGTTCCCAGGGGGATTCACCCCTCCACTTT
>TRBJ2-1|TRBD2|many|TRBV7-2
CASSLRASGYNEQFF
TGTGCCAGCAGCTTACGGGCTAGCGGCTACAATGAGCAGTTCTTC
>TRBJ2-1|NA|many|TRBV7-3
CASSLYPTAAGGGEQFF
TGTGCCAGCAGCTTATACCCCACAGCAGCTGGAGGAGGTGAGCAGTTCTTC
>TRBJ2-4|NA|many|TRBV7-8
CASSQTGEMAKNIQYF
TGTGCCAGCAGCCAGACGGGCGAGATGGCCAAAAACATTCAGTACTTC
>TRBJ2-5|TRBD2|NA|TRBV5-1
CASSSSGRAETQYF
TGCGCCAGCAGCTCTAGCGGGAGGGCAGAGACCCAGTACTTC
>TRBJ1-1|NA|many|TRBV11-2
CASSLGAHAAGTEAFF
TGTGCCAGCAGCTTAGGAGCCCATGCTGCGGGGACTGAAGCTTTCTTT
>TRBJ2-5|TRBD2|many|TRBV6-1
CASSALAGGETQYF
TGTGCCAGCAGTGCGCTAGCGGGGGGAGAGACCCAGTACTTC